A single sample gave rise to the 2 T cell receptor beta chains below, sequenced in a study of monozygotic twins with inflammatory bowel disease. For each CDR3 protein, TCRdb gives one entry from its re-call of the 5' RACE reads, without DNA. The sample data list 200,000 to 250,000 distinct CDR3 sequences. The sample comprised blood. The origin of the receptors is a human donor with ulcerative colitis or Crohn's disease, or a healthy co-twin of an affected twin (not recorded which).

The genes are TRBV5-1 and TRBJ2-6; absent DNA, TCRdb's TRBD1 call cannot be checked. CDR1 and CDR2 (germline): SGHRS, YFSETQ. The CDR3 sequence is 15 residues long. CDR3 sequence: CASSLPSEGANVLTF.

V usage is TRBV5-1 and J usage is TRBJ2-1; TCRdb selects TRBD1, and the lack of DNA leaves this call unchecked. The CDR3 extends over 15 amino acids. CDR1 and CDR2 from the germline V gene are SGHRS and YFSETQ. This CDR3 reads CASTPSRVSYNEQFF.